Listed below are T cell receptor beta chains from one sample, sequenced in a study of control samples from healthy donors and cancer patients. Data came from immunoSEQ multiplex PCR; TCRdb stores just in-frame clones and leaves some out. The sample has about 90,000 clones, about nine tenths seen once. The sample consisted of blood. The origin of the receptors is a woman between 18 and 29 years old in good health. CDR3s include the opening cysteine and the closing phenylalanine or tryptophan. The order of the fields is J gene, V gene, D gene, clone size, CDR3 DNA, CDR3 protein. A D gene is named only where the DNA matches it firmly. Clone size is given for some rows only: seen once, a few or many times, or a class if the clone is expanded.

TRBJ1-4,TRBV4-1,NA,NA,TGCGCCAGCAGCAAGGGGGAGAGTGAAAAACTGTTTTTT,CASSKGESEKLFF
TRBJ1-5,TRBV24-1,TRBD1,NA,TGTGCCACCAGCCAGGGACAGCTAAATCAGCCCCAGCATTTT,CATSQGQLNQPQHF
TRBJ2-7,TRBV6-2/TRBV6-3,TRBD2,NA,TGTGCCAGCAGTTACAGGGCGGGGGGGCCGGACGAGCAGTACTTC,CASSYRAGGPDEQYF
TRBJ1-5,TRBV5-8,NA,many,TGTGCCAGCAGCTTGATTTTAGTAATGGCGAATCAGCCCCAGCATTTT,CASSLILVMANQPQHF
TRBJ1-2,TRBV4-1,NA,NA,TGCGCCAGCAGCCAAGTATTCGGGGGAAGCTATGGCTACACCTTC,CASSQVFGGSYGYTF
TRBJ1-2,TRBV6-1,TRBD1,NA,TGTGCCAGCAGTGAAGCAGTGGGACAGCGATTCTATGGCTACACCTTC,CASSEAVGQRFYGYTF
TRBJ1-5,TRBV4-1,NA,NA,TGCGCCAGCAGCCGAGCGACAGAAGGCAATCAGCCCCAGCATTTT,CASSRATEGNQPQHF
TRBJ2-2,TRBV3-1/TRBV3-2,NA,NA,TGTGCCAGCAGCCAAGAGACAGAATCGACCGGGGAGCTGTTTTTT,CASSQETESTGELFF
TRBJ2-3,TRBV3-1/TRBV3-2,TRBD2,NA,TGTGCCAGCATGACGGGGGGGCGACTAGATACGCAGTATTTT,CASMTGGRLDTQYF
TRBJ2-3,TRBV18,NA,NA,TGTGCCAGCTCGCCCGACACAGATACGCAGTATTTT,CASSPDTDTQYF
TRBJ2-1,TRBV7-9,NA,NA,TGTGCCAGCAGCATAGAACGTATAGGGCGAGAGCTTGAGCAGTTCTTC,CASSIERIGRELEQFF
TRBJ1-2,TRBV12-3/TRBV12-4,NA,NA,TGTGCCAGCCAGCAGGGTGACTATGGCTACACCTTC,CASQQGDYGYTF
TRBJ2-7,TRBV10-3,NA,NA,TGTGCCATCTCGTATACTTCCTACGAGCAGTACTTC,CAISYTSYEQYF
TRBJ1-1,TRBV19,TRBD1,NA,TGTGCCAGTAGTACCTACCCGGGACAGGGAGAAGCTTTCTTT,CASSTYPGQGEAFF
TRBJ2-7,TRBV11-2,NA,NA,TGTGCCAGCAGCTTAGACAGGCTGGGCCTTAGCGAGCAGTACTTC,CASSLDRLGLSEQYF
TRBJ1-2,TRBV9,TRBD1,NA,TGTGCCGGCAGCGAGGGACAGGGTCGGGACTACACCTTC,CAGSEGQGRDYTF
TRBJ1-1,TRBV27,NA,NA,TGTGCCAGCAGTTTGAAGGCGAGAGCTGAAGCTTTCTTT,CASSLKARAEAFF
TRBJ1-2,TRBV5-1,NA,NA,TGCGCCAGCAGCTTGGTCAATCCTAGCGACTATGGCTACACCTTC,CASSLVNPSDYGYTF
TRBJ1-1,TRBV5-1,NA,NA,TGCGCCAGCAGCTCGTGGGGGGGCACTGAAGCTTTCTTT,CASSSWGGTEAFF
TRBJ2-2,TRBV10-3,TRBD2,NA,TGTGCCATCAGCGAGAGGGGAGGGATAGGCCCGAGCACCGGGGAGCTGTTTTTT,CAISERGGIGPSTGELFF
TRBJ2-1,TRBV28,NA,NA,TGTGCCAGCAGTTTGGCCCAGGGGGGGACGTTTAATGAGCAGTTCTTC,CASSLAQGGTFNEQFF
TRBJ2-7,TRBV7-8,NA,NA,TGTGCCAGCAGCTCAGGACGGCTCAGCTCCTACGAGCAGTACTTC,CASSSGRLSSYEQYF